This T cell receptor (beta chain) originates from a study of blood T cell repertoires in COVID-19. The overall study: Spain, Italy and the United States supplied samples that represented acute and convalescent COVID-19. PBMCs, B-cell-depleted T cells, or T cells were the source of the cDNA or gDNA that made up the material.

CDR3 length: 14 residues. Trimming removed 1 base at V and 1 base at J, with 8 bases between. Germline CDR1 SGHNT, CDR2 YYREEE (reference sequence). Authors' processing steps: Amplification from reference gene primers served as the basis for estimated nucleated cell counts. Here immunoSEQ multiplex PCR was the method, and the copy in TCRdb shows in-frame clones only, minus some. V and J calls and clone size follow that table, whereas D and trimming were derived from the DNA. The table includes about 87,000 clones, roughly 80% detected once. The clonotype was recovered from a woman aged 50 to 60 with acute or convalescent COVID-19. The chain carries TRBV5-4 and TRBJ1-2; no definite D call. The sequenced sample consisted of peripheral blood. The CDR3 bases are TGTGCCAGCAGCTTGACAGCAGATAACTATGGCTACACCTTC. Translated: CASSLTADNYGYTF. Complete variable domain (other parts from reference TRBV5-4 and TRBJ1-2): ETGVTQSPTHLIKTRGQQVTLRCSSQSGHNTVSWYQQALGQGPQFIFQYYREEENGRGNFPPRFSGLQFPNYSSELNVNALELDDSALYLCASSLTADNYGYTFGSGTRLTVV.